The 5 T cell receptor beta chains presented below share a single source sample, sequenced in a study of T cells in Graves' hyperthyroidism and ophthalmopathy. TCR beta CDR3 regions were amplified from RNA transcripts. HTBI primers drove first-round RT-PCR of the TCR CDR3. Each CDR3 protein gets one entry after TCRdb re-called the multiplex PCR reads with MiXCR. The sample yields 400,000 to 550,000 distinct CDR3 sequences, around 24% seen once. Sample: blood. Receptors originate from a woman in her thirties with Graves' ophthalmopathy.

In the case of this clonotype: With a much larger clone just one base away, this may be a read error. The rearrangement uses TRBV11-2 and TRBJ2-2; 7 bases match TRBD1. Germline CDR1 and CDR2: SGHAT and FQNNGV. The length of the CDR3 is 16 residues. CDR3 amino acids: CASSPRTGSNTGELCF. Written as DNA, the CDR3 is TGTGCCAGCAGCCCTCGGACAGGATCGAACACCGGGGAGCTGTGTTTT. Full variable domain (outside the CDR3, taken from reference TRBV11-2 and TRBJ2-2): EAGVAQSPRYKIIEKRQSVAFWCNPISGHATLYWYQQILGQGPKLLIQFQNNGVVDDSQLPKDRFSAERLKGVDSTLKIQPAKLEDSAVYLCASSPRTGSNTGELCFGEGSRLTVL.

This clonotype has a count of ten or more. The CDR3 spells CATRTGGDTEAFF. The DNA for the CDR3 is TGTGCCACCCGGACAGGGGGTGATACTGAAGCTTTCTTT. The chain employs TRBV24-1 and TRBJ1-1, with 10 bases aligning to TRBD1. CDR3 length: 13 residues. V trimming: 9 bases; J trimming: 5 bases; junction bases outside the gene matches: 5. CDR1 is KGHDR, CDR2 SFDVKD, per germline.

This clonotype was recorded a few times. The chain employs TRBV6-5 and TRBJ2-5; the D call may be TRBD1 or TRBD2 (6 bases each). The V end was cut by 2 bases, the J end by 5 bases, with 21 bases between. The CDR3 is 17 amino acids. The germline V gene encodes CDR1 MNHEY and CDR2 SVGAGI. The CDR3: CASSYPGGIGGGETQYF. The CDR3 DNA follows: TGTGCCAGCAGTTACCCTGGAGGTATCGGGGGCGGGGAGACCCAGTACTTC.

This clonotype was seen many times. V is TRBV27 and J is TRBJ2-7; 7 positions match TRBD1. The J segment lost 2 bases and the V segment lost 4 bases, leaving 5 bases of the junction unmatched. The CDR3 covers 14 residues. The V gene's germline CDR1 is MNHEY and CDR2 SMNVEV (reference sequence). The CDR3 DNA reads TGTGCCAGCAGTTCCGAGACAGGGCCCTACGAGCAGTACTTC. It translates to CASSSETGPYEQYF.

A few counts support this clonotype. The gene calls are TRBV24-1 and TRBJ2-3, with D tentatively TRBD1 (6 bases). The V and J ends lost 3 bases and 2 bases respectively, with 11 bases between them. This CDR3 spans 15 amino acids. The germline CDR1 and CDR2 sequences are KGHDR and SFDVKD. CDR3 nucleotides: TGTGCCACCAGTGATCCTAGGACAGTCACAGATACGCAGTATTTT. It encodes CATSDPRTVTDTQYF.